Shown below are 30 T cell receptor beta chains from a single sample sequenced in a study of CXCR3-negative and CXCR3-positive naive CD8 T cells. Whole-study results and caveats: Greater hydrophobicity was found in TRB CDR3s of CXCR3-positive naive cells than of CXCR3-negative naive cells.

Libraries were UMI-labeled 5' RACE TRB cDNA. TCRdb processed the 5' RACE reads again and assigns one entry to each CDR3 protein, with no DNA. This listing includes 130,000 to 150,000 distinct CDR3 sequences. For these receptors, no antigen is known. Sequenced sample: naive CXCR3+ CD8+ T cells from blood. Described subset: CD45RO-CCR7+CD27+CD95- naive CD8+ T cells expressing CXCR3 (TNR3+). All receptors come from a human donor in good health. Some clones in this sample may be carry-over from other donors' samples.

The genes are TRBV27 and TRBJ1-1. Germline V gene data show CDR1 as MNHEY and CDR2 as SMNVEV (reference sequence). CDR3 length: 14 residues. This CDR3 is CASSLGPRAGEAFF.

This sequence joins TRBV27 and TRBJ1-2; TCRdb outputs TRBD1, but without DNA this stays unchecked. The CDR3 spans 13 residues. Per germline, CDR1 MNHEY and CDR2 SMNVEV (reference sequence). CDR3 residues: CASSMTGDYGYTF.

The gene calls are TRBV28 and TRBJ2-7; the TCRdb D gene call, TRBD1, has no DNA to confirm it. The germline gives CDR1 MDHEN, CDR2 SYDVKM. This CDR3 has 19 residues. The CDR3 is CASSSLNRTGGLGSYEQYF. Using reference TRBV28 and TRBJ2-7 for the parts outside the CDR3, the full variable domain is DVKVTQSSRYLVKRTGEKVFLECVQDMDHENMFWYRQDPGLGLRLIYFSYDVKMKEKGDIPEGYSVSREKKERFSLILESASTNQTSMYLCASSSLNRTGGLGSYEQYFGPGTRLTVT.

Here the CDR3 reads CASSDPGLAGNEQFF. The chain is built from TRBV13 and TRBJ2-1; TCRdb returns TRBD2, unconfirmable since there is no DNA. Germline V CDR1 and CDR2: PRHDT, FYEKMQ (reference sequence). The CDR3 runs 15 residues.

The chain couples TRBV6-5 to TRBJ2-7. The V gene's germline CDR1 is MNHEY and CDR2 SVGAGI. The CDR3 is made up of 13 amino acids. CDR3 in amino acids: CASSYDIYYEEYF.

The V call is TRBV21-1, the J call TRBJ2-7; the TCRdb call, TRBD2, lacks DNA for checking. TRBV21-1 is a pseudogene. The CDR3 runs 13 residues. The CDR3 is CASGLGPTDEQYF.

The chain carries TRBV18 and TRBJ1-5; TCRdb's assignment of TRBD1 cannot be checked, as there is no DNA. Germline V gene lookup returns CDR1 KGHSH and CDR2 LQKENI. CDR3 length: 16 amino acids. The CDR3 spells CASSPNPGHLGQPQHF.

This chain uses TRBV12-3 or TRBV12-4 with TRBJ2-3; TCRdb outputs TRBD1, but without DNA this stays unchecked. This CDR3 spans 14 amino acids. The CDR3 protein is CAIPTGGRTDTQYF.

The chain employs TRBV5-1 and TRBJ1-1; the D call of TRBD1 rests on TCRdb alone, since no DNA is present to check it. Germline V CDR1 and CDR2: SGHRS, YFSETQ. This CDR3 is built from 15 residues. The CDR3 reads CASSLTGDRATEAFF.

This CDR3 reads CASSVKETQYF. The chain has TRBV7-9 and TRBJ2-5. Germline V gene data show CDR1 as SEHNR and CDR2 as FQNEAQ (reference sequence). CDR3 size: 11 residues.

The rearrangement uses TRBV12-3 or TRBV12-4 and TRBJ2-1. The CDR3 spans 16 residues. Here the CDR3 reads CASSSNHLSSYNEQFF.

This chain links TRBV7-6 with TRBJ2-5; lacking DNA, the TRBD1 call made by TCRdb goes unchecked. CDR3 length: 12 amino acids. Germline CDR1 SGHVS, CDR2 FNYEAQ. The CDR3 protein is CASSYPSGTQYF.

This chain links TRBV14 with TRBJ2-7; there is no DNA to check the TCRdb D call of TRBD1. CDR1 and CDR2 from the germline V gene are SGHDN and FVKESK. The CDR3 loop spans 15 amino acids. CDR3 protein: CASSIVEGHWVEQYF.

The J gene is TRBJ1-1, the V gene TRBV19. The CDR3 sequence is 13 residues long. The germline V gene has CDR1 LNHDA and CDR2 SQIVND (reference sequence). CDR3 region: CASSIMVNTEAFF.

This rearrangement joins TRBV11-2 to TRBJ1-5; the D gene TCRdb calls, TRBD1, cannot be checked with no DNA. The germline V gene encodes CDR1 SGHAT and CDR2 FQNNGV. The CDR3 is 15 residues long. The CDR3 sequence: CASSLVGGHGQPQHF.

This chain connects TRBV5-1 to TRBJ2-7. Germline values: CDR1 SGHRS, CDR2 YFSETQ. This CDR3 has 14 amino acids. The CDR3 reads CASSSSGGSYEQYF.

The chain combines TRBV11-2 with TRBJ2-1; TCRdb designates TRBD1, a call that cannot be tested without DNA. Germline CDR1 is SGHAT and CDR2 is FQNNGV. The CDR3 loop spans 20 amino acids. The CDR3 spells CVSSFLPGTGGRTIYNEQFF.

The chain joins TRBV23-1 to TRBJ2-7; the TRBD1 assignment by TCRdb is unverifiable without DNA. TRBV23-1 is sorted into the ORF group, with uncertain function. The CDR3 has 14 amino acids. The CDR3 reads CASSQHRGGWEQYF.

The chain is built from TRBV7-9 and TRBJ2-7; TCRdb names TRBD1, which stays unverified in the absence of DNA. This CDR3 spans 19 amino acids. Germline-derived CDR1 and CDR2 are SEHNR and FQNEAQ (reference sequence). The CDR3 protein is CTSSPEGGTYFSNTYEQYF.

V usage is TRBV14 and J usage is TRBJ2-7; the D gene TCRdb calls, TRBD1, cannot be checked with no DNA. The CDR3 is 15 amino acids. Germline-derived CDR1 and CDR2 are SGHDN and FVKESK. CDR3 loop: CASSQVGQGLHEQYF.

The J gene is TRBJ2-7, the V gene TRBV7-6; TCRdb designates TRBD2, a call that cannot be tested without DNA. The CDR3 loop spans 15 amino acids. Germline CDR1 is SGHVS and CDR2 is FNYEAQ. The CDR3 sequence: CASSRGGGGAYEQYF.

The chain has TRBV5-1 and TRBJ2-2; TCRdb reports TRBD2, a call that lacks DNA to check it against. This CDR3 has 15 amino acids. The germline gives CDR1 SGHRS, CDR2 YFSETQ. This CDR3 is CASSLSLVGTGELFF.

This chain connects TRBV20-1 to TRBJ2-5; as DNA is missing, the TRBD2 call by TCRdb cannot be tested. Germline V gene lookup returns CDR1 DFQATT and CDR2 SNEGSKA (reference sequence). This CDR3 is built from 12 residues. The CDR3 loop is CSAMKRGETQYF.

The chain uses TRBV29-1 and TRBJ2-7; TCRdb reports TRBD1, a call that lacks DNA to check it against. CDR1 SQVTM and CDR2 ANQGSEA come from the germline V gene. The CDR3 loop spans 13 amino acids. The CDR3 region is CSVEGGTSYEQYF.

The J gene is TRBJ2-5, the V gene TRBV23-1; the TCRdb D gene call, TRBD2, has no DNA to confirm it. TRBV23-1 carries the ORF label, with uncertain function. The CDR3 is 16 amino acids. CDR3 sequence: CASSAGTSGGGETQYF.

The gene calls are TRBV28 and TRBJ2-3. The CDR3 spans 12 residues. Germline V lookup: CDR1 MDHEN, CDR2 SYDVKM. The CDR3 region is CASSFLLDTQYF.

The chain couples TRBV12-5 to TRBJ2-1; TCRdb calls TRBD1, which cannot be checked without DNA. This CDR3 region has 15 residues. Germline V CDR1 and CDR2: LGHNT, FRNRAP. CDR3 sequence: CASGLVLAGGDEQFF.

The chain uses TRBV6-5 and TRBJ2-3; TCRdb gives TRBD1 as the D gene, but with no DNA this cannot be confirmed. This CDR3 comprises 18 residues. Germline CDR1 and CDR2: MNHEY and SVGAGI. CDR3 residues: CASIRGETGVASTDTQYF.

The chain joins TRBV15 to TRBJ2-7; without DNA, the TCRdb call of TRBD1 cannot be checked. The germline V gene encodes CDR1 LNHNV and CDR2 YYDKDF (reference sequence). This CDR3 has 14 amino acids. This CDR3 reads CATSPPGQGAGQYF.

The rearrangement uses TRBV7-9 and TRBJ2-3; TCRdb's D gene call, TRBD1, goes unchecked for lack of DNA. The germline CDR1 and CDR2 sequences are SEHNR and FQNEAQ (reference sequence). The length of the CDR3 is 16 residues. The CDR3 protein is CASSLASGTAEDTQYF.